A single sample gave rise to the 29 T cell receptor beta chains below, sequenced in a study of EBV T-cell therapy then PD-1 blockade in nasopharyngeal carcinoma. This table comes from immunoSEQ multiplex PCR, and its TCRdb copy is limited to in-frame clones, with some not included. The table shows 14,000 or so clones, with approximately 80% occurring only once. These receptors have no identified antigens. Indicated treatment: AdE1-LMPpoly-expanded autologous EBV-specific T-cell therapy followed by anti-PD-1 nivolumab. Sequencing used CD8+ T cells from blood, obtained around day 99 from a patient whose treatment included autologous EBV-specific T cells and nivolumab. The source of these receptors is a middle-aged man with nasopharyngeal carcinoma.

The chain uses TRBV2 and TRBJ1-6; no clear D. The V and J ends lost 7 bases and 0 bases respectively, with 7 bases between them. The germline gives CDR1 SNHLY, CDR2 FYNNEI. CDR3 length equals 14 residues. Written as DNA, the CDR3 is TGTGCCAGCATGGTACGCTCCTATAATTCACCCCTCCACTTT. As protein: CASMVRSYNSPLHF.

The chain employs TRBV27 and TRBJ1-1, with D tentatively TRBD1 (5 bases). The length of the CDR3 is 14 residues. CDR1 and CDR2 (germline): MNHEY, SMNVEV (reference sequence). V gave up 5 bases and J gave up 4 bases, with 14 bases separating them. This chain's CDR3 is CASSTQGTGTEAFF. The CDR3 DNA reads as TGTGCCAGCAGTACCCAAGGGACTGGCACTGAAGCTTTCTTT.

This clone appeared a single time. V is TRBV27 and J is TRBJ2-7, with a tentative D call TRBD1 (7 bases). The CDR3 contains 14 residues. V lost 10 bases and J 4 bases, leaving 20 bases between the germline ends. Germline V lookup: CDR1 MNHEY, CDR2 SMNVEV (reference sequence). The CDR3 is CAIAEGTAPYEQYF. CDR3 nucleotides: TGTGCCATCGCGGAGGGGACAGCTCCGTACGAGCAGTACTTC.

This rearrangement joins TRBV6-5 to TRBJ2-7; tentatively, D is TRBD2 (7 bases). This CDR3 region has 14 residues. Trimming cost V 0 bases and J 9 bases, with 15 bases left between them. CDR1 MNHEY and CDR2 SVGAGI come from the germline V gene. CDR3 coding DNA: TGTGCCAGCAGTTACTCGATTGGCGGGGGCGCGCAGTACTTC. This translates into CASSYSIGGGAQYF.

CDR3 in DNA: TGCGCCAGCAGCCAAGTTGAGGGGGCAACCTACGAGCAGTACTTC. Translated, it gives CASSQVEGATYEQYF. The V call is TRBV4-1, the J call TRBJ2-7; 7 bases line up with TRBD1. After removal of 1 base from V and 2 bases from J, the junction contained 5 bases not matched to a gene. Looked up from germline, CDR1 is MGHRA and CDR2 is YSYEKL. The CDR3 has 15 amino acids.

This clone appeared a few times. This chain uses TRBV5-3 with TRBJ2-7; D call uncertain. TRBV5-3 is an open reading frame, and its role is uncertain. Trimming removed 3 bases from V and 5 bases from J, with 0 bases in between. This CDR3 has 9 amino acids. In DNA, the CDR3 is TGTGCCAGAAGCTACGAGCAGTACTTC. Translating gives CARSYEQYF.

The rearrangement uses TRBV9 and TRBJ2-2, with 9 bases that match TRBD1. With V trimmed by 4 bases and J by 6 bases, 7 bases remained unmatched. This CDR3 is built from 15 residues. Germline loops: CDR1 SGDLS, CDR2 YYNGEE. The CDR3 region is CASSPPGQGPGELFF. CDR3 nucleotide sequence: TGTGCCAGCAGCCCCCCCGGACAGGGGCCCGGGGAGCTGTTTTTT.

The chain has TRBV5-4 and TRBJ2-5; D gene uncertain. The V gene lost 3 bases and the J gene lost 4 bases, with 4 bases spanning the gap. Germline values: CDR1 SGHNT, CDR2 YYREEE (reference sequence). The CDR3 has 11 residues. CDR3 coding DNA: TGTGCCAGCAGCTATTTAGAGACCCAGTACTTC. It translates to CASSYLETQYF.

This clone appeared once. V usage is TRBV6-1 and J usage is TRBJ2-5; tentatively, D is TRBD1 or TRBD2 (5 bases each). CDR1 and CDR2 (germline): MNHNS, SASEGT. Trimming took 4 bases from V and 5 from J, leaving 23 bases between them. CDR3 size: 17 residues. As DNA, the CDR3 is TGTGCCAGCAGTGCGAGTTTCGGGGCAGTCGTTGGGGAGACCCAGTACTTC. Its translation is CASSASFGAVVGETQYF.

By sample fraction, this clone is medium-sized (0.01 to 0.1%). This rearrangement joins TRBV5-1 to TRBJ1-1, with 8 bases lining up with TRBD1. Germline V gene data show CDR1 as SGHRS and CDR2 as YFSETQ. Trimming cost V 0 bases and J 9 bases; bases outside gene matches: 4. The CDR3 totals 13 residues. The CDR3 sequence is CASSLEGDRKAFF. CDR3 nucleotide sequence: TGCGCCAGCAGCTTGGAGGGGGACAGGAAAGCTTTCTTT. Drawing the rest from reference TRBV5-1 and TRBJ1-1, the complete variable domain is KAGVTQTPRYLIKTRGQQVTLSCSPISGHRSVSWYQQTPGQGLQFLFEYFSETQRNKGNFPGRFSGRQFSNSRSEMNVSTLELGDSALYLCASSLEGDRKAFFGQGTRLTVV.

The chain joins TRBV7-9 to TRBJ2-3; TRBD1 or TRBD2 may be the D gene (6 bases each). CDR1 is SEHNR and CDR2 is FQNEAQ in the germline V gene (reference sequence). Trimming left V 5 bases short and J 10 bases short, with 19 bases between. This CDR3 region has 14 residues. The chain's CDR3 is CASSRGGGGVAQYF. CDR3 nucleotide sequence: TGTGCCAGCAGCAGAGGGGGAGGTGGGGTCGCGCAGTATTTT.

This chain links TRBV5-6 with TRBJ2-7; TRBD1 is a possible D gene (6 bases). V was pared by 4 bases and J by 1 base, with 15 bases between. Germline CDR1 SGHDT, CDR2 YYEEEE. The CDR3 contains 15 residues. The CDR3 DNA follows: TGTGCCAGCAGCGCGGACACAGGGATTTCCTACGAGCAGTACTTC. Its protein is CASSADTGISYEQYF. Using reference TRBV5-6 and TRBJ2-7 for the parts outside the CDR3, the full variable domain is DAGVTQSPTHLIKTRGQQVTLRCSPKSGHDTVSWYQQALGQGPQFIFQYYEEEERQRGNFPDRFSGHQFPNYSSELNVNALLLGDSALYLCASSADTGISYEQYFGPGTRLTVT.

The rearrangement uses TRBV7-9 and TRBJ2-7, with 8 bases aligning to TRBD2. This CDR3 spans 16 amino acids. Germline V gene lookup returns CDR1 SEHNR and CDR2 FQNEAQ (reference sequence). The ends lost 7 bases at V and 6 bases at J; junction bases unmatched: 17. The CDR3 nucleotides are TGTGCCAGCAACGAACCCGGGGGGGCCGTCCGTACCGAGCAGTACTTC. Protein: CASNEPGGAVRTEQYF.

Only a few counts were recorded for this clone. The V call is TRBV27, the J call TRBJ2-7; 10 bases map to TRBD2. CDR1 and CDR2 (germline): MNHEY, SMNVEV (reference sequence). The CDR3 has 15 amino acids. V lost 2 bases and J lost 2; bases outside the gene matches: 3. The CDR3 sequence is CASSLTLAGAYEQYF. CDR3 in DNA: TGTGCCAGCAGTTTAACCCTAGCGGGGGCCTACGAGCAGTACTTC.

This chain's CDR3 is CASSVVGGGYNEQFF. Written as DNA, the CDR3 is TGTGCCAGCAGCGTAGTAGGGGGCGGGTACAATGAGCAGTTCTTC. The chain has TRBV9 and TRBJ2-1; 7 bases align to TRBD1. The junction had 4 bases not matched to a gene; V was cut back by 0 bases and J by 4 bases. Looked up from germline, CDR1 is SGDLS and CDR2 is YYNGEE. CDR3 length: 15 residues.

This chain joins TRBV27 and TRBJ1-1, with D unclear. V was trimmed by 5 bases and J by 2 bases, leaving 12 bases between them. CDR1 and CDR2 from the germline V gene are MNHEY and SMNVEV (reference sequence). The CDR3 has 14 residues. The chain's CDR3 is CASSHRAPNTEAFF. Here the CDR3 DNA reads TGTGCCAGCAGTCACAGAGCGCCAAACACTGAAGCTTTCTTT.

This rearrangement joins TRBV24-1 to TRBJ2-1, with D uncertain. Trimming pared 0 bases from V and 11 bases from J, leaving 7 bases between. Germline CDR1 is KGHDR and CDR2 is SFDVKD. This CDR3 region has 12 residues. The CDR3 nucleotides are TGTGCCACCAGTGATTTGTGGGAACAGCAGTTCTTC. It translates to CATSDLWEQQFF.

The V gene is TRBV12-3 or TRBV12-4, the J gene TRBJ2-5; 8 bases fit TRBD1. The CDR3 has 13 amino acids. Germline trimming cut 5 bases from V and 5 bases from J; bases unmatched to any gene: 4. The CDR3 nucleotides read TGTGCCAGCAGTCCCACAGGGGGGGAGACCCAGTACTTC. Amino acid sequence: CASSPTGGETQYF.

The CDR3 coding sequence is TGTGCCAGCAGCCCTCGGGGACCCCCGAACACCGGGGAGCTGTTTTTT. Protein sequence: CASSPRGPPNTGELFF. This chain links TRBV3-1 (or the pseudogene TRBV3-2) with TRBJ2-2; TRBD1 or TRBD2 may be the D gene (5 bases each). Germline loops: CDR1 LGHDT, CDR2 YNNKEL (reference sequence). Trimming left V 4 bases short and J 0 bases short, with 12 bases between. The CDR3 consists of 16 residues.

This rearrangement joins TRBV7-9 to TRBJ1-3, with a weak D call TRBD1 (6 bases). V dropped 6 bases and J dropped 2 bases, with 11 bases sitting between them. The CDR3 is 14 amino acids. From germline, CDR1 is SEHNR and CDR2 FQNEAQ (reference sequence). The CDR3 DNA reads TGTGCCAGCAGACGACAGGAACCTGGAAACACCATATATTTT. It encodes CASRRQEPGNTIYF.

This clone appeared a few times. The V call is TRBV7-2, the J call TRBJ1-6; the D gene is possibly TRBD1 (5 bases). The V end lost 5 bases, the J end lost 7 bases, and 21 bases lay between the germline ends. This CDR3 has 17 amino acids. Germline CDR1 is SGHTA and CDR2 is FQGNSA. Here the CDR3 reads CASSQGAGPARNSPLHF. The CDR3 nucleotides read TGTGCCAGCAGCCAAGGGGCTGGACCCGCCAGGAATTCACCCCTCCACTTT.

V usage is TRBV5-1 and J usage is TRBJ1-1; D is unresolved. The V gene's germline CDR1 is SGHRS and CDR2 YFSETQ. The germline V and J ends were trimmed by 0 bases and 0 bases, with 12 bases remaining between them. The CDR3 length is 16 residues. CDR3: CASSLGQPVVNTEAFF. The DNA for the CDR3 is TGCGCCAGCAGCTTGGGCCAACCGGTTGTGAACACTGAAGCTTTCTTT.

The chain recombines TRBV15 with TRBJ2-4; 7 positions agree with TRBD1. The junction had 8 bases not matched to a gene; V was cut back by 3 bases and J by 3 bases. Germline CDR1 LNHNV, CDR2 YYDKDF (reference sequence). There are 16 residues in the CDR3. The CDR3 reads CATSRGTRGIKNIQYF. The CDR3 DNA is TGTGCCACCAGCAGGGGAACCAGGGGGATCAAAAACATTCAGTACTTC.

Only a few counts were recorded for this clone. This chain joins TRBV7-8 and TRBJ2-1; D might be TRBD1 (6 bases). Germline V gene data show CDR1 as SGHVS and CDR2 as FQNEAQ. CDR3 size: 16 residues. Trimming took off 0 bases at V and 11 bases at J, with 20 bases between the two ends. CDR3 region: CASSLADETGTIKQFF. The CDR3 nucleotides are TGTGCCAGCAGCTTAGCGGATGAGACGGGGACAATTAAGCAGTTCTTC.

The genes are TRBV11-1 and TRBJ2-3, with D unclear. Trimming removed 5 bases at V and 0 bases at J, with 6 bases between. Germline CDR1 reads SGHAT; CDR2 reads FQDESV (reference sequence). CDR3 size: 13 residues. CDR3 nucleotide sequence: TGTGCCAGCAGCCTCTTGAGCACAGATACGCAGTATTTT. Encoded protein: CASSLLSTDTQYF.

Turning to this clone: A read error may produce the germline difference seen at one junction end. The chain joins TRBV6-1 to TRBJ1-5; TRBD1 matches 7 bases. The CDR3 consists of 14 residues. The germline V gene has CDR1 MNHNS and CDR2 SASEGT. CDR3 sequence (DNA): TGTGCCAGCAGCGAAGGGACAGTCAATCAGCCCCAGCATTTT. Translation: CASSEGTVNQPQHF.

V is TRBV14 and J is TRBJ2-1, with 7 bases identical to TRBD1. The CDR3 loop spans 15 amino acids. The germline V gene has CDR1 SGHDN and CDR2 FVKESK. V was clipped by 0 bases and J by 4 bases; unmatched bases: 3. As DNA, the CDR3 is TGTGCCAGCAGCCAAGAACCAGGGGGTTACAATGAGCAGTTCTTC. Translating it yields CASSQEPGGYNEQFF.

The chain uses TRBV2 and TRBJ1-2, with 8 positions matching TRBD1. Germline V gives CDR1 SNHLY, CDR2 FYNNEI. The CDR3 spans 13 residues. Trimming at V came to 8 bases and at J to 4 bases, leaving 6 bases not matched to a gene. Here the CDR3 reads CASYRDRTYGYTF. CDR3 sequence (DNA): TGTGCCAGCTACCGGGACAGGACCTATGGCTACACCTTC.

V and J are TRBV6-2 or TRBV6-3 and TRBJ1-1; 7 positions match TRBD1. The CDR3 is made up of 12 amino acids. V trimming: 6 bases; J trimming: 3 bases; junction bases outside the gene matches: 1. The V gene's germline CDR1 is MNHEY and CDR2 SVGEGT. In DNA, the CDR3 is TGTGCCAGCAGCAGGGGGTACACTGAAGCTTTCTTT. Amino acid sequence: CASSRGYTEAFF.